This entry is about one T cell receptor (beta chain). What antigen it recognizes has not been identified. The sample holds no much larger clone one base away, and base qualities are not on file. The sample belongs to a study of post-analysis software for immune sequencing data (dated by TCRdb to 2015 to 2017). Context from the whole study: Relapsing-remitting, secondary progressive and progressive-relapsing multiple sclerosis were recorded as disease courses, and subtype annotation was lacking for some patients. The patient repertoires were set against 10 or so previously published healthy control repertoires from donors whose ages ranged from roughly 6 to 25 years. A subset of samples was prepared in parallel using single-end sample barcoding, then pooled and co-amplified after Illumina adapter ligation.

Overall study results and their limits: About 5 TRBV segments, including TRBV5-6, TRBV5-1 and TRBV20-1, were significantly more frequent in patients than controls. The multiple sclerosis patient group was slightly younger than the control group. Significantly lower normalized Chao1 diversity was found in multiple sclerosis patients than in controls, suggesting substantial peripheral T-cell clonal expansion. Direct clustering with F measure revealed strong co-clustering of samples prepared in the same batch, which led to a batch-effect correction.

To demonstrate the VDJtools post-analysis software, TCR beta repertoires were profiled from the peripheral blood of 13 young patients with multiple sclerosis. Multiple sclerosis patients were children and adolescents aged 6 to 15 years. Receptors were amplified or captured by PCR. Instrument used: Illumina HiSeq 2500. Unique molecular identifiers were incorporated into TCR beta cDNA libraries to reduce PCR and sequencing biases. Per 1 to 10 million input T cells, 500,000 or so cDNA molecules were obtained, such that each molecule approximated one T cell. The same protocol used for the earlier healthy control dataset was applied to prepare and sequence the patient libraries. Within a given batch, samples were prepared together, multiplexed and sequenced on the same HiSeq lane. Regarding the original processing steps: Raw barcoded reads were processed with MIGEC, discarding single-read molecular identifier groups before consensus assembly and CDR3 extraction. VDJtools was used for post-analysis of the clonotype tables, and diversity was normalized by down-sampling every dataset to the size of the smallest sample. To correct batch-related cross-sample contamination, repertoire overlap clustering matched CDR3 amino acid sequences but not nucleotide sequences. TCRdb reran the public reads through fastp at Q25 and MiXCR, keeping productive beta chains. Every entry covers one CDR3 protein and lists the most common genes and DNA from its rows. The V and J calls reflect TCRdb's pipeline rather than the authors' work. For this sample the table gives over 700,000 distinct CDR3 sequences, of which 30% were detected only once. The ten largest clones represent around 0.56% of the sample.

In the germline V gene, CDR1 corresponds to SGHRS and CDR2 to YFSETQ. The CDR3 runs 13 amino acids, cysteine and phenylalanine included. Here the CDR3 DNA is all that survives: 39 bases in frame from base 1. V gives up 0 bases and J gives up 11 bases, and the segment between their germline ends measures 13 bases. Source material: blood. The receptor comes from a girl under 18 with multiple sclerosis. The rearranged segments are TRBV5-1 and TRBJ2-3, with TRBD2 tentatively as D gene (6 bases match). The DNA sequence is TGCGCCAGCAGCTTGGCCTCCGGGGGAGGGCAGTATTTT. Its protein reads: CASSLASGGGQYF.